This T cell receptor (beta chain) is from a study of CD8 T cells in ankylosing spondylitis. The table lists this clonotype with many counts. Its specificity is unknown. Molecular-barcoded quantitative 5'-RACE produced these TCR beta libraries. TCRdb processed the 5' RACE reads anew with MiXCR; each CDR3 protein has one entry. The sample records tens of thousands of distinct CDR3 sequences, 2.7% being singletons. Study-wide results and caveats: In reactive arthritis synovial fluid and blood, some motif variants had been reported before. Several highly homologous variants formed a TCR beta motif that appeared characteristic of ankylosing spondylitis blood. Disease-linked clones reportedly concentrated significantly in matched ankylosing spondylitis synovial fluid.

In germline, CDR1 is SGDLS, CDR2 YYNGEE. The CDR3 is made up of 15 amino acids. The germline V and J ends were trimmed by 0 bases and 2 bases, with 10 bases remaining between them. The rearrangement joins TRBV9 to TRBJ2-3; D possibly corresponds to TRBD2 (5 bases). What was sequenced was blood, either unsorted or a sorted T cell fraction (not recorded which). This receptor was obtained from a male donor with ankylosing spondylitis or in good health (not recorded which). CDR3 nucleotide sequence: TGTGCCAGCAGCGTAGTGAGCGGTTCCACAGATACGCAGTATTTT. This gives the protein CASSVVSGSTDTQYF.